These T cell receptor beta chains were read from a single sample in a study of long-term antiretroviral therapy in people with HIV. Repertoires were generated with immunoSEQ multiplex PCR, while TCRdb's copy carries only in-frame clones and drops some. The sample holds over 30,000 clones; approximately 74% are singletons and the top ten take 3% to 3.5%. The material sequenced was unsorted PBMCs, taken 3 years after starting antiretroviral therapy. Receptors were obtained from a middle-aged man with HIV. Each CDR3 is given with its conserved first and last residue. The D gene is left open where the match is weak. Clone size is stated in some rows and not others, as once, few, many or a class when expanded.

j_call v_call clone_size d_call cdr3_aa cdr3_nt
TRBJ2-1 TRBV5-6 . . CASSLALNEQFF TGTGCCAGCAGCTTGGCACTCAATGAGCAGTTCTTC
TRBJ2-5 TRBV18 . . CASSPPNGGKETQYF TGTGCCAGCTCACCACCGAACGGCGGAAAAGAGACCCAGTACTTC
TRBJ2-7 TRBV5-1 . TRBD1 CASRPGTTGDYEQYF TGCGCCAGCAGACCCGGGACAACAGGGGACTACGAGCAGTACTTC
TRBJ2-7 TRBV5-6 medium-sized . CASSFPGPLSYEQYF TGTGCCAGCAGCTTCCCGGGCCCCCTTTCCTACGAGCAGTACTTC
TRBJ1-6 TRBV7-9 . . CASSLGSGNNSPLHF TGTGCCAGCAGCTTAGGGTCGGGAAATAATTCACCCCTCCACTTT
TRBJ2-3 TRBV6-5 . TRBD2 CASSHLAGGGDTQYF TGTGCCAGCAGTCATCTAGCGGGGGGTGGGGATACGCAGTATTTT
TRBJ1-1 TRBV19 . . CASSISPGTEAFF TGTGCCAGTAGTATCTCTCCAGGCACTGAAGCTTTCTTT
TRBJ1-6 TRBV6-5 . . CASSYSNNSPLHF TGTGCCAGCAGTTACTCTAATAATTCACCCCTCCACTTT
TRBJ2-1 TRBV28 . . CASRPDYNEQFF TGTGCCAGCAGGCCGGACTACAATGAGCAGTTCTTC
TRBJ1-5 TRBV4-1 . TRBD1 CASSQDGTGSNQPQHF TGCGCCAGCAGCCAAGATGGGACAGGGAGCAATCAGCCCCAGCATTTT
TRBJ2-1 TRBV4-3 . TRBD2 CASSQEHGTEGLAVNEQFF TGCGCCAGCAGCCAAGAGCATGGGACAGAGGGACTAGCGGTGAATGAGCAGTTCTTC
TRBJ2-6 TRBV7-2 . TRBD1 CASSLVGTALSGANVLTF TGTGCCAGCAGCTTAGTGGGGACAGCTTTATCTGGGGCCAACGTCCTGACTTTC
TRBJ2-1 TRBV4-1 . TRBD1 CASSGGQGSYNEQFF TGCGCCAGCAGCGGGGGACAGGGCTCCTACAATGAGCAGTTCTTC
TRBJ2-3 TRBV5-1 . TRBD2 CASSSGGGTDTQYF TGCGCCAGCAGCTCCGGGGGGGGCACAGATACGCAGTATTTT
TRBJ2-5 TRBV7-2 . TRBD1 CASSLAGPGQVQETQYF TGTGCCAGCAGCTTAGCGGGTCCGGGACAGGTCCAAGAGACCCAGTACTTC
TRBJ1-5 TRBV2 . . CASLLKQGQPQHF TGTGCCAGCCTCCTTAAACAGGGCCAGCCCCAGCATTTT
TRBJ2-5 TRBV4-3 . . CASSRGQPVPQETQYF TGCGCCAGCAGCCGTGGACAGCCCGTCCCCCAAGAGACCCAGTACTTC
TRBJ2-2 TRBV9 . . CASSVSATSNTGELFF TGTGCCAGCAGCGTATCGGCGACTTCGAACACCGGGGAGCTGTTTTTT
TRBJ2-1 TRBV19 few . CASSNKLNEQFF TGTGCCAGTAGTAACAAGCTCAATGAGCAGTTCTTC
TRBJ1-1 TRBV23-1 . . CASGFENTEAFF TGCGCCAGCGGCTTCGAGAACACTGAAGCTTTCTTT
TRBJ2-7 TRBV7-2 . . CASSPPGRPSYEQYF TGTGCCAGCAGCCCCCCGGGGCGCCCCTCCTACGAGCAGTACTTC
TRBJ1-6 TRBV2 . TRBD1 CTSAGNLAGGSPLHF TGTACCTCAGCGGGTAATTTGGCAGGGGGTTCACCCCTCCACTTT
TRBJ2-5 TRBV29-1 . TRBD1 CSVEVGGAETQYF TGCAGCGTTGAGGTAGGGGGCGCAGAGACCCAGTACTTC
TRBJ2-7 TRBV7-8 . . CASSLIETSSYEQYF TGTGCCAGCAGCTTAATAGAGACGAGCTCCTACGAGCAGTACTTC
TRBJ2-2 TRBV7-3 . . CASSSRIQTGELFF TGTGCCAGCAGCTCTCGAATTCAGACCGGGGAGCTGTTTTTT
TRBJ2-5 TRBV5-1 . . CASRRDTETQYF TGCGCCAGCAGACGGGACACAGAGACCCAGTACTTC
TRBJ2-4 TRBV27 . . CASSSRTVAKNIQYF TGTGCCAGCAGTTCCCGTACAGTAGCCAAAAACATTCAGTACTTC
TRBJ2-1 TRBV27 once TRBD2 CASSLRTSGNEQFF TGTGCCAGCAGTTTAAGGACTAGCGGAAATGAGCAGTTCTTC